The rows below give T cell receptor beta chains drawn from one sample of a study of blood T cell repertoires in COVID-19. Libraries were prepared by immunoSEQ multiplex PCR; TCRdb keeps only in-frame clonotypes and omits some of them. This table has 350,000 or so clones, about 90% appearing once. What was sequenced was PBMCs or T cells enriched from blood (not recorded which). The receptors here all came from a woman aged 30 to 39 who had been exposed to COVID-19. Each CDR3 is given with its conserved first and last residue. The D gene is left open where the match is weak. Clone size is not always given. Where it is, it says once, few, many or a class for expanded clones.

TGCGCCAGCAGGGAACATTTAGGGACAGGGATTTTGTTTCAGCCCCAGCATTTT	CASREHLGTGILFQPQHF	TRBD1	NA	TRBV10-2	TRBJ1-5
TGTGCCAGCAGCTTAGCCGGGGGGCGAGGGGCTGAAGCTTTCTTT	CASSLAGGRGAEAFF	NA	NA	TRBV7-6	TRBJ1-1
TGTGCCAGCGGGGACAGCACTTACGAGCAGTACTTC	CASGDSTYEQYF	TRBD1	NA	TRBV28	TRBJ2-7
TGCGCCAGCACGACCGGGACTAGCGGGTCTTACAATGAGCAGTTCTTC	CASTTGTSGSYNEQFF	TRBD2	NA	TRBV10-2	TRBJ2-1
TGCGCCAGCAGCCAACTTGGAACGGGACTATACGAGCAGTACTTC	CASSQLGTGLYEQYF	TRBD2	NA	TRBV5-1	TRBJ2-7
TGCGCCAGCAGCTTGGAGGTCCTGACAGGGGGCTCCTATAATTCACCCCTCCACTTT	CASSLEVLTGGSYNSPLHF	TRBD1	once	TRBV5-1	TRBJ1-6
TGTGCCGGATTACTAGCGGGAGGAGCAGATACGCAGTATTTT	CAGLLAGGADTQYF	TRBD2	NA	TRBV30	TRBJ2-3
TGTGCCAGCAGACCACAGGGGGGCTACGAGCAGTACTTC	CASRPQGGYEQYF	TRBD1	NA	TRBV6-5	TRBJ2-7
TGTGCCAGCAGCCCCCGGGTAGCGGGAGGCGGGGAGCAGTTCTTC	CASSPRVAGGGEQFF	TRBD2	NA	TRBV11-3	TRBJ2-1
TGTGCCAGCATTCGGCCGGGAAAGGGATGGACTGAAGCTTTCTTT	CASIRPGKGWTEAFF	NA	NA	TRBV28	TRBJ1-1
TGCGCCAGCAGCGGGATGGGACTTAGCGGTGAAAAACTGTTTTTT	CASSGMGLSGEKLFF	NA	NA	TRBV5-1	TRBJ1-4
TGTGCCAGCCGCACTAGCAAGGGGACCGGGGAGCTGTTTTTT	CASRTSKGTGELFF	NA	NA	TRBV2	TRBJ2-2
TGTGCCTGGAGTGGCGGGACAGGGAGGAACTATGGCTACACCTTC	CAWSGGTGRNYGYTF	TRBD1	NA	TRBV30	TRBJ1-2
TGTGCCTGGGTAAATAAAGGGGCAGGGGGATCCTACGAGCAGTACTTC	CAWVNKGAGGSYEQYF	TRBD1	NA	TRBV30	TRBJ2-7
TGCGCCAGCAGATCCGGGGGGTCTTTTTACAATGAGCAGTTCTTC	CASRSGGSFYNEQFF	TRBD2	NA	TRBV10-2	TRBJ2-1
TGTGCCAGCAGTACCCTACCGGGACAGGGGTATGAGCAGTTCTTC	CASSTLPGQGYEQFF	TRBD1	NA	TRBV6-5	TRBJ2-1
TGTGCCAGCAGGGAGGGGCCGCGGAATTCACCCCTCCACTTT	CASREGPRNSPLHF	NA	once	TRBV28	TRBJ1-6
TGTGCCAGCAGGGTAGCGGATCGTTACGAGCAGTACTTC	CASRVADRYEQYF	NA	few	TRBV28	TRBJ2-7
TGTGCCAGCAGTTTGTCTCGGCAGGGTGCCTATGGCTACACCTTC	CASSLSRQGAYGYTF	NA	NA	TRBV28	TRBJ1-2
TGTGCCAGCTCACCACCTCGGACAGGGGGATCCTTCTACGAGCAGTACTTC	CASSPPRTGGSFYEQYF	TRBD1	NA	TRBV18	TRBJ2-7
TGTGCCAGCAGTGGGGGGACAGAACTACTTGGGAGCAATCAGCCCCAGCATTTT	CASSGGTELLGSNQPQHF	TRBD1	NA	TRBV28	TRBJ1-5
TGTGCCAGTAGTATAAACCTCGGACAGGGTGGTAACTATGGCTACACCTTC	CASSINLGQGGNYGYTF	TRBD1	NA	TRBV19	TRBJ1-2
TGTGCCATCAGGCCACGACTAGCGGGAGGCTACAATGAGCAGTTCTTC	CAIRPRLAGGYNEQFF	TRBD2	NA	TRBV10-3	TRBJ2-1
TGTGCCAGCTCACCCCTTGACAGGGGTCTCTCTGGAAACACCATATATTTT	CASSPLDRGLSGNTIYF	TRBD1	NA	TRBV18	TRBJ1-3